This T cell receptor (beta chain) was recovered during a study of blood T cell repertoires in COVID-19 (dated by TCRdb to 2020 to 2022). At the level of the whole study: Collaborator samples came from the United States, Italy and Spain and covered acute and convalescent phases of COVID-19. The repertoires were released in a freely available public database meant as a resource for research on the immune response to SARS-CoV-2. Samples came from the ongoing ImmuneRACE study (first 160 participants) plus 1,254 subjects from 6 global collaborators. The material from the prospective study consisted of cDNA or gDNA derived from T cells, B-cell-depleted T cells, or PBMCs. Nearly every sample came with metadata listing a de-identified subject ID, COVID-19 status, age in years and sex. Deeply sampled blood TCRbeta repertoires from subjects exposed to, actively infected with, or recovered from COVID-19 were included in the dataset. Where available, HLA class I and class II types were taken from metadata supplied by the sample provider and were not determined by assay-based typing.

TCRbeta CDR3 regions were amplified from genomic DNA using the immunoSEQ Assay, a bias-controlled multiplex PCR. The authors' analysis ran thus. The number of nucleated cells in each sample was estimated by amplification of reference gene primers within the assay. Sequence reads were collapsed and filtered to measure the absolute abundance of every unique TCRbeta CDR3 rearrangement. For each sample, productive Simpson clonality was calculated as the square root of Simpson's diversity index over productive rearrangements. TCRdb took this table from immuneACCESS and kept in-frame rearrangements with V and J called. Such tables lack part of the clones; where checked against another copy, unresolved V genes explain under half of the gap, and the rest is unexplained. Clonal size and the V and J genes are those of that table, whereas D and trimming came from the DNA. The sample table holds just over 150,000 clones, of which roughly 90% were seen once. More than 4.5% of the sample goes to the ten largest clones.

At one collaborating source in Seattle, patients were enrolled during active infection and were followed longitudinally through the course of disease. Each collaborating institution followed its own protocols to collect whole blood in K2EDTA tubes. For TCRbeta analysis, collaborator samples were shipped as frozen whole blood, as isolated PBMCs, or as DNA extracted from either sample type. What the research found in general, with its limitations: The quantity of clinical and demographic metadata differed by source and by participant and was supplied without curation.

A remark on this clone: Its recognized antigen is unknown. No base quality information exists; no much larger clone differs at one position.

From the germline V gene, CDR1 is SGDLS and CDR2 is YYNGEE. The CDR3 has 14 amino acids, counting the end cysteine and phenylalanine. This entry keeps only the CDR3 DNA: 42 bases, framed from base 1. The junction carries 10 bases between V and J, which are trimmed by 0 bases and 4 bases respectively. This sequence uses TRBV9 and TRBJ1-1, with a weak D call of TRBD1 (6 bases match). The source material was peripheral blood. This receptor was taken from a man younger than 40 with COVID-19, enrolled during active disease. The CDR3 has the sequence CASSVVGASTEAFF. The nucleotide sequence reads TGTGCCAGCAGCGTAGTGGGGGCGAGCACTGAAGCTTTCTTT.